The T cell receptor (beta chain) under discussion was sequenced for a study of human T cells and chemical hapten exposure. Findings and limits, study-wide: Patch test score was positively correlated with the counts of PT1 expanded TCRs. There were significantly more large CDR3 similarity clusters among expanded TCRs than among controls.

A word on this clonotype: Its antigen is as yet unknown.

Described time point: pre-sensitization, week 0. The sample's treatment: therapeutic diphenylcyclopropenone sensitization with weekly scalp DPC. CDR3 size: 13 residues. The V end lost 3 bases, the J end lost 6 bases, and 8 bases lay between the germline ends. TCRdb called the RACE reads again in MiXCR, with one record for every CDR3 protein. This sample has 250,000 or so distinct CDR3 sequences, with approximately 7.5% found just once. The receptor was derived from a man younger than 30 with alopecia areata. Some clones in this sample may be carry-over from other donors' samples. Source: whole blood, taken in connection with sensitization to the hapten diphenylcyclopropenone (DPC). The chain joins TRBV12-3 or TRBV12-4 to TRBJ2-2, with D perhaps being TRBD1 or TRBD2 (5 bases each). CDR3 residues: CASSFGGAGELFF. DNA for the CDR3: TGTGCCAGCAGTTTTGGGGGAGCCGGGGAGCTGTTTTTT.